This T cell receptor beta chain was sequenced during a study of immune evolution from preneoplasia to lung adenocarcinoma (dated by TCRdb to about 2021). Regarding the study in general: HLA loss of heterozygosity was found in approximately 7% of AIS, 15% of MIA and under 40% of ADC lesions, and in no AAH lesions. The study used immune gene expression, TCR sequencing and multiplex immunofluorescence to profile the immune contexture of lung adenocarcinoma precursors and invasive adenocarcinoma. Whole exome sequencing and methylation data from the same cohort of nodules were integrated with the immune data. A total of approximately 50 patients with pulmonary nodules who underwent surgical resection were included in the overall cohort. Sample size was based on specimen availability rather than a prior power calculation. Resected precursor lesions (AAH, AIS, MIA) and invasive adenocarcinomas were each compared against paired morphologically normal lung tissue. POLYSOLVER was used to infer Class I HLA alleles from exome data, while LOHHLA was used to detect allele-specific HLA loss. The TCR sequencing data were obtained from about 47 patients. According to the study, 105 samples were used for TCR sequencing.

Resection was performed on patients in Japan or China between the mid-2010s and the late 2010s. Two lung cancer pathologists independently reviewed H&E slides to confirm the histologic diagnosis of every case. To enrich premalignant or tumor cells for nucleic acid extraction, macro-dissection was performed after pathologic assessment. The AllPrep DNA/RNA FFPE Kit was used to isolate DNA from FFPE tissue. Paper-wide results and their limitations: Because every patient came from Japan and China, how well the results apply to Western populations was uncertain. The findings were based on association rather than direct causation, and larger cohorts with long-term follow-up and longitudinal biopsies were deemed needed. The highest top T cell clone frequencies were observed in normal lung, and a progressive decrease in top T cell clone frequencies appeared to occur from AAH through AIS, MIA and invasive adenocarcinoma. Clonality was highest in normal lung, while later-stage lesions appeared to have lower clonality but higher T cell density and diversity. KRAS-mutant nodules showed the highest T cell clonality compared with EGFR-mutant or double wild-type lesions.

Trimming leaves V shorter by 4 bases and J shorter by 3 bases, with the junction holding 2 bases beyond the gene matches. CDR1 and CDR2, per the germline V gene (reference sequence), are WNHNN and SYGVQD. Counted from cysteine to phenylalanine, this CDR3 has 14 amino acids. The sequence is cut down to CDR3 DNA, 42 bases in frame from base 1. With regard to this clone: The antigen it binds to is not known. There are no base qualities to consult, and no much larger clone falls within one base.

The immunoSEQ hsTCRbeta Kit was used to sequence TCR beta CDR3 regions from DNA. Turning to the authors' computational methods: TCR sequencing data were analysed with the ImmunoSEQ Analyzer. T cell clonality was defined as 1 minus Pielou's evenness, calculated on productive rearrangements. T cell diversity was measured with the inverse Simpson index on productive templates. T cell density was defined as TCR beta template counts normalized to usable DNA, with usable DNA estimated by amplifying and sequencing housekeeping genes. TCR metrics were compared across histologic stages using two-sided Kruskal-Wallis tests. TCRdb mirrors the immuneACCESS table, restricted to in-frame sequences. Some clones are absent from its copies; in checked studies, under half trace to an unresolved V gene, and the reason for the others is unknown. The D gene and trimming were derived from the DNA, and the V and J assignments and clone size from that table. Across this sample there are just under 5,000 clones, with under 80% seen only once. The ten largest clones capture roughly 10% of the sample.

The chain is assembled from TRBV10-1 and TRBJ2-7; 11 central nucleotides agree with TRBD2. The clonotype comes from a person between 65 and 80 years old with lung adenocarcinoma. The specimen sequenced was FFPE minimally invasive lung adenocarcinoma tissue. The label giving this sample's cell subset or site can be read as: micro-invasive lung adenocarcinoma (MIA). The CDR3 reads as follows: CASSAGLADYEQYF. The nucleotide sequence is given as TGCGCCAGCAGTGCGGGACTAGCGGACTACGAGCAGTACTTC.